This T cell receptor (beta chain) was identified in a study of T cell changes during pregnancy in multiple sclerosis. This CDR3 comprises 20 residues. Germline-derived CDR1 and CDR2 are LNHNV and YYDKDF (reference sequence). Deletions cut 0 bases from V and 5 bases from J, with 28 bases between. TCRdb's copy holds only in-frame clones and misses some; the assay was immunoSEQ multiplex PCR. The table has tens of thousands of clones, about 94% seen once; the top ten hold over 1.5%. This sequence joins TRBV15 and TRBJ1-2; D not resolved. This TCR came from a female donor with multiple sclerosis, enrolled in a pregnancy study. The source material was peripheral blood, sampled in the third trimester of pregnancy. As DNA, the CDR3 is TGTGCCACCAGCAGAGATCATTCCAAATTCCCAGGCAGCCTGTGGTATGGCTACACCTTC. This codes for CATSRDHSKFPGSLWYGYTF. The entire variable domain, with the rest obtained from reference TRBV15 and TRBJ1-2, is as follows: DAMVIQNPRYQVTQFGKPVTLSCSQTLNHNVMYWYQQKSSQAPKLLFHYYDKDFNNEADTPDNFQSRRPNTSFCFLDIRSPGLGDTAMYLCATSRDHSKFPGSLWYGYTFGSGTRLTVV.